This record looks at one T cell receptor (beta chain) sequence and its context. No antigen is known for it. This entry belongs to a study of PD-L1 blockade in urothelial cancer. Study information: Patients' atezolizumab regimen, 1,200 mg intravenously every 3 weeks, began in the mid-2010s. T cell content in blood samples showed a median of about 140,000. The number of prior chemotherapy regimens per patient was 0 to 3. General study points: Durable-benefit patients expanded tumor-associated blood clones more at 3 weeks.

The V gene's germline CDR1 is MNHGY and CDR2 SAAAGT. The CDR3 totals 11 residues. The ends were cut back, 7 bases at V and 4 bases at J, with 7 bases in the middle. TCRdb's copy holds only in-frame clones and misses some; the assay was immunoSEQ multiplex PCR. The table has about 74,000 clones, about 85% seen once; the top ten hold about 5.1%. The chain carries TRBV6-8 and TRBJ1-1; no firm D call. This receptor was taken from a man in his 70s with urothelial cancer. This specimen was PBMCs, taken around atezolizumab (anti-PD-L1) treatment. The CDR3 is CASIPITEAFF. As DNA, the CDR3 is TGTGCCAGCATCCCAATCACTGAAGCTTTCTTT.